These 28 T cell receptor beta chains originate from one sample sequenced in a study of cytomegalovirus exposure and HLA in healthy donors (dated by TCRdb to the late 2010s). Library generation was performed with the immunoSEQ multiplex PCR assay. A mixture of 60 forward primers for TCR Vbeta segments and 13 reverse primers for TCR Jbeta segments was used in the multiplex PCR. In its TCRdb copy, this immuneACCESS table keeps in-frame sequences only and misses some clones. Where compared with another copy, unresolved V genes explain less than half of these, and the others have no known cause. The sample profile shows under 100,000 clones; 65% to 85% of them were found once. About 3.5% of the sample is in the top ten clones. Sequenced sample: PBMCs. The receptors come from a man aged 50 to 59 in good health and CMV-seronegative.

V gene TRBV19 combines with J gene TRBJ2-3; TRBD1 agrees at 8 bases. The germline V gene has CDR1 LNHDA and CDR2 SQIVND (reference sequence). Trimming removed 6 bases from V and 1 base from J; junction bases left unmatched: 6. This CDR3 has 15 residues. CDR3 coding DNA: TGTGCCAGTAGAAACAGGGGGTATGGCACAGATACGCAGTATTTT. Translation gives CASRNRGYGTDTQYF. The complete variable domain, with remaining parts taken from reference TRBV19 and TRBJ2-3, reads DGGITQSPKYLFRKEGQNVTLSCEQNLNHDAMYWYRQDPGQGLRLIYYSQIVNDFQKGDIAEGYSVSREKKESFPLTVTSAQKNPTAFYLCASRNRGYGTDTQYFGPGTRLTVL.

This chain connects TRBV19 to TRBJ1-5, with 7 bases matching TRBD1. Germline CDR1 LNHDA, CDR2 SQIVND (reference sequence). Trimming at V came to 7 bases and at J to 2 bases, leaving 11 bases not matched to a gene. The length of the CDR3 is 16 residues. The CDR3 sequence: CASIETGIIGNQPQHF. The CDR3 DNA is TGTGCCAGTATAGAGACAGGGATTATAGGCAATCAGCCCCAGCATTTT.

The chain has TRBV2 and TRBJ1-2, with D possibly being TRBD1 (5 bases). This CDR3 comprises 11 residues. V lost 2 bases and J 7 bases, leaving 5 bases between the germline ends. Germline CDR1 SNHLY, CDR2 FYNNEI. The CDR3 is CASSEQGGYTF. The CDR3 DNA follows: TGTGCCAGCAGTGAACAGGGTGGCTACACCTTC.

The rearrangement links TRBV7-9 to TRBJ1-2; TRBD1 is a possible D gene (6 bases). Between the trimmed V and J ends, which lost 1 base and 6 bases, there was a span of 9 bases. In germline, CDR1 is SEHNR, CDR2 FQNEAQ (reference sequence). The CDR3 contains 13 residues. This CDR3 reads CASSLVGGHGYTF. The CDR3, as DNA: TGTGCCAGCAGCTTAGTGGGGGGGCATGGCTACACCTTC.

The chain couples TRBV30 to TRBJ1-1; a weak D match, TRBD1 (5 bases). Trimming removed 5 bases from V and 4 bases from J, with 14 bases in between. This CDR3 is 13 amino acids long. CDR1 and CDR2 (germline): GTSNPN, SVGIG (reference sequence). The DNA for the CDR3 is TGTGCCTGGTGGGGGGGGGAAATCACTGAAGCTTTCTTT. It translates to CAWWGGEITEAFF.

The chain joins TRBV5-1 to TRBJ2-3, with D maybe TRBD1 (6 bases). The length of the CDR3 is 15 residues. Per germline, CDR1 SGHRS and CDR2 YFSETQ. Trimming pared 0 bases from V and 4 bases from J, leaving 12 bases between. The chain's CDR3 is CASSLGQVSADTQYF. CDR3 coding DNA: TGCGCCAGCAGCTTGGGACAGGTCTCTGCAGATACGCAGTATTTT.

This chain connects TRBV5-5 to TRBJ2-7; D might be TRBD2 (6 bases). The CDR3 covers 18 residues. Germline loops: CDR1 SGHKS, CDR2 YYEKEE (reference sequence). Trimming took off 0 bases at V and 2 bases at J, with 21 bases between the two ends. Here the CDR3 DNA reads TGTGCCAGCAGCTTGGGCCCCATAGGGACGGGGGTCACCTACGAGCAGTACTTC. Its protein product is CASSLGPIGTGVTYEQYF.

The CDR3: CASSLGTAHEAFF. DNA for the CDR3: TGTGCCAGCAGCCTCGGGACAGCGCATGAAGCTTTCTTT. The J gene is TRBJ1-1, the V gene TRBV14; 7 bases are a match to TRBD1. This CDR3 has 13 amino acids. Germline V lookup: CDR1 SGHDN, CDR2 FVKESK. Trimming cost V 4 bases and J 7 bases; bases outside gene matches: 6.

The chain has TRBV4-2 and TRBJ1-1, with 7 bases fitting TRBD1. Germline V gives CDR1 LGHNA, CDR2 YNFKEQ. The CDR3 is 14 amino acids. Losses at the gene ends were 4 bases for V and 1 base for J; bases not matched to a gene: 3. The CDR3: CASSLQGGNTEAFF. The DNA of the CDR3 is TGTGCCAGCAGCCTTCAGGGGGGGAACACTGAAGCTTTCTTT.

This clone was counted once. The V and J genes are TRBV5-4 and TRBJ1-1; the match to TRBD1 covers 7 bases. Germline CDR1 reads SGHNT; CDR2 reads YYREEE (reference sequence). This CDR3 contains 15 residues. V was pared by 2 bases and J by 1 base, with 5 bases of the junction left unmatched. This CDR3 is CASSFTTGRNTEAFF. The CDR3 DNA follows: TGTGCCAGCAGCTTTACGACAGGGAGGAACACTGAAGCTTTCTTT. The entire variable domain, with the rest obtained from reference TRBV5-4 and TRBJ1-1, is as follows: ETGVTQSPTHLIKTRGQQVTLRCSSQSGHNTVSWYQQALGQGPQFIFQYYREEENGRGNFPPRFSGLQFPNYSSELNVNALELDDSALYLCASSFTTGRNTEAFFGQGTRLTVV.

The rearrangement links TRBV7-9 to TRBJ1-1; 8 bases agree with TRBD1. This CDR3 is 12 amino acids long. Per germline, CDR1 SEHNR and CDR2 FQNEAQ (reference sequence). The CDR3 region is CATTGAKTEAFF. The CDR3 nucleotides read TGTGCGACGACAGGGGCCAAGACTGAAGCTTTCTTT.

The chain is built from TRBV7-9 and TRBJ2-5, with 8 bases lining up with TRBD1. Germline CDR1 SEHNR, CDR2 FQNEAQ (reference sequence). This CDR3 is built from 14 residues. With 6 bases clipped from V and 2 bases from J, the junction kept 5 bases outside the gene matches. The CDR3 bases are TGTGCCAGCAGTCTCGGACAGGGTCAAGAGACCCAGTACTTC. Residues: CASSLGQGQETQYF.

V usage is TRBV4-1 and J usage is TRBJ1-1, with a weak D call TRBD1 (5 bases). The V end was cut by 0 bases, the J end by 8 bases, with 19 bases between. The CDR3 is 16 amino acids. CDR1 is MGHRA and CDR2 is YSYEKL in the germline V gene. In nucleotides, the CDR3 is TGCGCCAGCAGCCAAGATAGGGGATCTCCCCCCCCGGAAGCTTTCTTT. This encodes CASSQDRGSPPPEAFF.

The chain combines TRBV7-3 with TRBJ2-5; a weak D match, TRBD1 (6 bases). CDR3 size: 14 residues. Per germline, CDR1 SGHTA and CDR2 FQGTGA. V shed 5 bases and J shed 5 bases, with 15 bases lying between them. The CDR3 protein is CASSLQGSLETQYF. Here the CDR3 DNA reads TGTGCCAGCAGCCTTCAGGGGTCTCTTGAGACCCAGTACTTC.

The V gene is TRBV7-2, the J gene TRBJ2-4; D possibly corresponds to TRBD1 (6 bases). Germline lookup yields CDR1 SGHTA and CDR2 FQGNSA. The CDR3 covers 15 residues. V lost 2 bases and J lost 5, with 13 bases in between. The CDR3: CASSLSVGAQNIQYF. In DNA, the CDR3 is TGTGCCAGCAGCTTATCAGTGGGGGCGCAAAACATTCAGTACTTC.

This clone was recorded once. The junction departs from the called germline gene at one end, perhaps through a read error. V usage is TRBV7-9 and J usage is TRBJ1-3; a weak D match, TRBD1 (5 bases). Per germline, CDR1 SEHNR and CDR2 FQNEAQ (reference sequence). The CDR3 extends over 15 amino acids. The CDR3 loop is CSSSPQQASGNTIYF. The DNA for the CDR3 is TGTTCCAGCAGCCCGCAACAGGCATCTGGAAACACCATATATTTT.

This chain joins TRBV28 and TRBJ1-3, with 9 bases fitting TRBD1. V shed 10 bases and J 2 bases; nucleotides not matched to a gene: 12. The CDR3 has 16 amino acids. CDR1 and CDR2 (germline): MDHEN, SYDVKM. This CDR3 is CATAGTGMFTGNTIYF. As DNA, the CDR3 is TGTGCCACCGCCGGGACAGGGATGTTCACTGGAAACACCATATATTTT.

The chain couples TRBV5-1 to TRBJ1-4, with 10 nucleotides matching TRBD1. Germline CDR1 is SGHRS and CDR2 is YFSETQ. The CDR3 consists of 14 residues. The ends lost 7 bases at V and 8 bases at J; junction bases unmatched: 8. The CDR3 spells CASLNGTGDEKLFF. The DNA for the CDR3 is TGCGCCAGCCTCAATGGGACAGGGGACGAAAAACTGTTTTTT.

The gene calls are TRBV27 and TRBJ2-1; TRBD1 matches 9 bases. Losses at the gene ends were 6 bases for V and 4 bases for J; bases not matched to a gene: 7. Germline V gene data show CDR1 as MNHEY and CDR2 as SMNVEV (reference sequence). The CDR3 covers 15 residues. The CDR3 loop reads CASRPGQGPYNEQFF. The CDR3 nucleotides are TGTGCCAGCAGACCCGGACAGGGGCCGTACAATGAGCAGTTCTTC.

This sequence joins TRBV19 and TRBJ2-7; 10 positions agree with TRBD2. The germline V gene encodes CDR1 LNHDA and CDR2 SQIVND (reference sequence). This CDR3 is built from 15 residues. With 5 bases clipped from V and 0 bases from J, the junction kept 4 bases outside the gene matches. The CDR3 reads CASSLAGGLSYEQYF. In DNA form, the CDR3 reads TGTGCCAGTAGTTTAGCGGGGGGCCTCTCCTACGAGCAGTACTTC.

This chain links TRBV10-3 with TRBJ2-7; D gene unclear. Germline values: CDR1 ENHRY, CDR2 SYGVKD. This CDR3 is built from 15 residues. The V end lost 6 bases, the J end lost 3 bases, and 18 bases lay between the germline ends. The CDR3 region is CAIRKERGSGYEQYF. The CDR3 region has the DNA TGTGCCATCAGGAAAGAGCGTGGGTCGGGCTACGAGCAGTACTTC.

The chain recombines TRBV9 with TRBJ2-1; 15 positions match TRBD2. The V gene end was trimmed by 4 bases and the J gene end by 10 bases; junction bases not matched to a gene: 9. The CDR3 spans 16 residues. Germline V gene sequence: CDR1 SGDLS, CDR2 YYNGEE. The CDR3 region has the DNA TGTGCCAGCAGCTGGACTAGCGGGGGGGTCATGTTAGAGCAGTTCTTC. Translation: CASSWTSGGVMLEQFF.

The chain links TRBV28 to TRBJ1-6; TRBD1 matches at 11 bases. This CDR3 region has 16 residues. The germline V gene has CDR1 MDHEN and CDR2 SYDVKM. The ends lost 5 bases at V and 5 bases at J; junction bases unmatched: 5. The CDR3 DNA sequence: TGTGCCAGCAGTAGGCTGGGACAGGGGGATAATTCACCCCTCCACTTT. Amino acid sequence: CASSRLGQGDNSPLHF. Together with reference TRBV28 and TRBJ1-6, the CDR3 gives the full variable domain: DVKVTQSSRYLVKRTGEKVFLECVQDMDHENMFWYRQDPGLGLRLIYFSYDVKMKEKGDIPEGYSVSREKKERFSLILESASTNQTSMYLCASSRLGQGDNSPLHFGNGTRLTVT.

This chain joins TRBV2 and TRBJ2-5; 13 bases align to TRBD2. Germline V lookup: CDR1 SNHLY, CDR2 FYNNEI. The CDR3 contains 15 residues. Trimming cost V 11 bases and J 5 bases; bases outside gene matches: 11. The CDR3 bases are TGTGCCGGAGCGGGACTAGCGGGGCGGGGGGAGACCCAGTACTTC. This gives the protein CAGAGLAGRGETQYF.

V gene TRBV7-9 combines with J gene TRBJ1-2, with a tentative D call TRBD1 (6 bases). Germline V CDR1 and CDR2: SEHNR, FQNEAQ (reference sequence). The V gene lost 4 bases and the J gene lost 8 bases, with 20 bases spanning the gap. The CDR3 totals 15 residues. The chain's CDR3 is CASSSGQGTDIGYTF. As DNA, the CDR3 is TGTGCCAGCAGCTCCGGCCAGGGGACGGATATCGGCTACACCTTC.

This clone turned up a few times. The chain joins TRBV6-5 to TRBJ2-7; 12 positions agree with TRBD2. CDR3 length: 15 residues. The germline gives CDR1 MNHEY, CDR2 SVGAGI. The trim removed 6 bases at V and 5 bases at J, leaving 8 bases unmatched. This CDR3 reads CASRRSSGGAHEQYF. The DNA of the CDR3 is TGTGCCAGCAGACGTTCTAGCGGGGGGGCTCACGAGCAGTACTTC.

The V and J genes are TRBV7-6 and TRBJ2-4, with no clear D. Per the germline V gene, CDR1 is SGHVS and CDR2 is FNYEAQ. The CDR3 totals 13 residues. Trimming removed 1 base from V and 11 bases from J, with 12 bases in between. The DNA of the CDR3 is TGTGCCAGCAGCTTAGGGTCACGAGGCCTTCAGTACTTC. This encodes CASSLGSRGLQYF.

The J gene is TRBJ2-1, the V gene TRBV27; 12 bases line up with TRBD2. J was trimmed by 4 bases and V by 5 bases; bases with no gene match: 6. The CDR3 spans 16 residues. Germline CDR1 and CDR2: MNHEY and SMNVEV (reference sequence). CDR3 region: CASSNPSGGVYNEQFF. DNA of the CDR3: TGTGCCAGCAGTAATCCTAGCGGGGGGGTTTACAATGAGCAGTTCTTC.